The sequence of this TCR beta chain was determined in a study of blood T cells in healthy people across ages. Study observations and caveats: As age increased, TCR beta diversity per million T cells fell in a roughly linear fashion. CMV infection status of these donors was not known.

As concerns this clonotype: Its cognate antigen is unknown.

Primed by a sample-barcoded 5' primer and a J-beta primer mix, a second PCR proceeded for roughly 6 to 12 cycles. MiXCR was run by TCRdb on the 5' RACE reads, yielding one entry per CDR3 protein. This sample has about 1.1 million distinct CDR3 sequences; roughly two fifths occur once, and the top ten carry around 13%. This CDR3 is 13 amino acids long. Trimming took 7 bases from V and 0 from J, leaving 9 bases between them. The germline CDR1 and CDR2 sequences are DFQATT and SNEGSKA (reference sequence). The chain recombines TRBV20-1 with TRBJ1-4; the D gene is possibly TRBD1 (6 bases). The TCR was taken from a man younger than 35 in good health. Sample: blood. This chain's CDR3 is CSVYRATNEKLFF. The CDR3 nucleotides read TGCAGTGTTTACAGGGCAACTAATGAAAAACTGTTTTTT.